The clone carrying this T cell receptor (beta chain) was observed a handful of times. The antigen is not known. One entry per CDR3 protein, called by TCRdb with MiXCR from the 5' RACE reads. The top ten hold roughly 0.5% of the sample, which has 350,000 to 600,000 distinct CDR3 sequences, 13% to 15% seen once. The CDR3 consists of 15 residues. Germline CDR1 and CDR2: MNHEY and SVGEGT. Losses at the gene ends were 6 bases for V and 2 bases for J; bases not matched to a gene: 6. This record belongs to a study of identical twins. Study observations and caveats: The more abundant beta clonotypes in cord blood had fewer insertions, and memory repertoires did not show this.

These data are also associated with another study on yellow fever vaccine responses in identical twins.

This TCR was recovered from a young woman in good health. The sample consisted of CD4+ T cells sorted from blood. V usage is TRBV6-2 or TRBV6-3 and J usage is TRBJ2-3; 9 nucleotides agree with TRBD1. The DNA of the CDR3 is TGTGCCAGCAGAAGGACAGGGGCTTTCACAGATACGCAGTATTTT. It encodes CASRRTGAFTDTQYF.